This paragraph covers one T cell receptor (beta chain) sequence. V was clipped by 3 bases and J by 2 bases, with 10 bases between them. This CDR3 has 13 amino acids. CDR1 and CDR2 from the germline V gene are GTSNPN and SVGIG (reference sequence). The data derive from a study of blood T cell repertoires in COVID-19. Study-level information: Collection of acute and convalescent COVID-19 samples took place in the United States, Italy and Spain. T cells, B-cell-depleted T cells, or PBMCs provided the cDNA or gDNA that served as material.

In the original analysis: Estimation of nucleated cell counts relied on the amplification of reference gene primers. The method was immunoSEQ multiplex PCR; TCRdb's version includes in-frame clones alone and lacks a portion of them. The V and J calls and the clone size are those of that table, but D and trimming were determined from the DNA. The repertoire holds 250,000 or so clones, with approximately 89% as singletons. The V and J genes are TRBV30 and TRBJ1-2; D uncertain. Sequenced sample: peripheral blood. The sequence derives from a woman aged 40 to 50 who had recovered from COVID-19. CDR3 protein: CAWRGESNYGYTF. As DNA, the CDR3 is TGTGCCTGGAGGGGAGAGAGCAACTATGGCTACACCTTC.